What follows are 6 T cell receptor beta chains derived from one specimen sequenced in a study of T cells after yellow fever vaccination. From the 5' RACE reads, TCRdb called clonotypes with MiXCR, one entry per CDR3 protein. The sample contains 95,000 to 150,000 distinct CDR3 sequences, around 7.7% of which appear only once. Sequencing used CD4+ T cells sorted from PBMCs, obtained roughly 10 days after the first yellow fever vaccination. The receptors here all came from a young man who received the YFV17D yellow fever vaccine.

This clonotype was observed at least ten times. The CDR3 nucleotides read TGCAGTGTCGTGGGAGCAACTAATGAAAAACTGTTTTTT. Its translation is CSVVGATNEKLFF. V usage is TRBV20-1 and J usage is TRBJ1-4; D is unresolved. There are 13 residues in the CDR3. Germline lookup yields CDR1 DFQATT and CDR2 SNEGSKA (reference sequence). Between the trimmed V and J ends, which lost 7 bases and 0 bases, there was a span of 9 bases.

This clonotype was counted at least ten times. This chain joins TRBV7-2 and TRBJ2-2; the D gene is possibly TRBD1 (5 bases). The V end lost 3 bases, the J end lost 6 bases, and 8 bases lay between the germline ends. Per the germline V gene, CDR1 is SGHTA and CDR2 is FQGNSA. This CDR3 has 13 amino acids. For the CDR3, the DNA is TGTGCCAGCAGCTTTGTCAGGGCCGGGGAGCTGTTTTTT. Translated: CASSFVRAGELFF. The full variable domain, rest sourced from reference TRBV7-2 and TRBJ2-2, is GAGVSQSPSNKVTEKGKDVELRCDPISGHTALYWYRQSLGQGLEFLIYFQGNSAPDKSGLPSDRFSAERTGGSVSTLTIQRTQQEDSAVYLCASSFVRAGELFFGEGSRLTVL.

This clonotype was observed at least ten times. The chain carries TRBV7-9 and TRBJ2-3; the D is unclear. CDR1 and CDR2 from the germline V gene are SEHNR and FQNEAQ (reference sequence). The V gene lost 3 bases and the J gene lost 2 bases, with 12 bases spanning the gap. The CDR3 runs 15 residues. As DNA, the CDR3 is TGTGCCAGCAGCTTTTACGGGCAGTCCACAGATACGCAGTATTTT. It codes for CASSFYGQSTDTQYF.

In its sample, this clonotype was seen many times. The chain has TRBV4-3 and TRBJ2-1; unclear D gene. The length of the CDR3 is 14 residues. From germline, CDR1 is LGHNA and CDR2 YSLEER. The V end lost 1 base, the J end lost 4 bases, and 8 bases lay between the germline ends. This CDR3 is CASSQVLWYNEQFF. The CDR3 nucleotides read TGCGCCAGCAGCCAAGTCCTCTGGTACAATGAGCAGTTCTTC.

In its sample, this clonotype was seen a few times. The chain links TRBV29-1 to TRBJ1-1; 7 bases are shared with TRBD1. Germline CDR1 and CDR2: SQVTM and ANQGSEA. V lost 6 bases to trimming and J lost 0 bases; unmatched junction nucleotides: 4. The CDR3 is 13 residues long. CDR3 sequence: CSVLTGMNTEAFF. CDR3 sequence (DNA): TGCAGCGTGCTGACAGGGATGAACACTGAAGCTTTCTTT.

The genes are TRBV7-9 and TRBJ2-1, with D hard to call. The V end was cut by 5 bases, the J end by 4 bases, with 9 bases between. The CDR3 has 13 amino acids. Germline V gene sequence: CDR1 SEHNR, CDR2 FQNEAQ (reference sequence). This chain's CDR3 is CASSPKEYNEQFF. The CDR3 DNA reads as TGTGCCAGCAGCCCTAAGGAGTACAATGAGCAGTTCTTC.